Below are 30 T cell receptor beta chains sequenced from a single sample in a study of regulatory and conventional T cells in RAG deficiency (dated by TCRdb to between 2016 and 2019). The method was the immunoSEQ multiplex PCR assay. TCRdb took over this immuneACCESS table, retaining in-frame rearrangements with V and J assigned. Such tables are incomplete; in checked studies, under half of the missing clones stem from an unresolved V gene, and the remainder is unexplained. In all, the sample holds roughly 28,000 clones, and more than 90% of those were seen once. Over 0.15% of the sample is held by the ten biggest clonotypes. Before genomic DNA extraction, conventional CD4+ T cells were purified from blood as CD25-low CD127-high cells. These records were also assigned to another study, of regulatory T cells. From that second study: The multiplex PCR used 52 forward TRBV primers and 13 reverse TRBJ primers, with assay-based and computational corrections for amplification bias.

Sequencing was performed on CD25- CD4+ T cells sorted from blood. These receptors all come from a human donor in good health.

V usage is TRBV5-1 and J usage is TRBJ2-2; 7 bases map to TRBD2. CDR3 size: 15 residues. Germline V gives CDR1 SGHRS, CDR2 YFSETQ. The J segment lost 5 bases and the V segment lost 4 bases, leaving 8 bases of the junction unmatched. CDR3 sequence reads: CASSPAVGGTGELFF. CDR3 nucleotide sequence: TGCGCCAGCAGCCCGGCGGTCGGGGGGACCGGGGAGCTGTTTTTT.

V gene TRBV11-2 combines with J gene TRBJ2-3; D uncertain. Trimming cost V 1 base and J 0 bases, with 8 bases left between them. The CDR3 totals 15 residues. Germline V CDR1 and CDR2: SGHAT, FQNNGV. CDR3 nucleotides: TGTGCCAGCAGCTTAGTCGCACTTAGCACAGATACGCAGTATTTT. Protein product: CASSLVALSTDTQYF.

V is TRBV19 and J is TRBJ2-2; 7 bases match TRBD1. CDR1 is LNHDA and CDR2 is SQIVND in the germline V gene (reference sequence). CDR3 length equals 16 residues. J lost 5 bases, V lost 6 bases, and 12 bases had no gene match. CDR3 amino acids: CASRAWDRGKTGELFF. CDR3 bases: TGTGCCAGTAGGGCTTGGGACAGAGGAAAAACCGGGGAGCTGTTTTTT.

The rearrangement joins TRBV6-6 to TRBJ1-2; D may be TRBD1 (6 bases). Germline CDR1 and CDR2: MNHNY and SVGAGI (reference sequence). CDR3 length equals 15 residues. Deletions cut 1 base from V and 4 bases from J, with 13 bases between. This CDR3 reads CASSYYQDRVYGYTF. DNA for the CDR3: TGTGCCAGCAGTTACTATCAGGACAGAGTCTATGGCTACACCTTC.

With regard to this clone: The limits of the CDR3 on the DNA are not certain, so only TCRdb's listed CDR3 is given. The rearrangement uses TRBV9 and TRBJ1-2. In germline, CDR1 is SGDLS, CDR2 YYNGEE. The CDR3 adds up to 19 amino acids, both ends counted. The CDR3: CASSVGFLWRARQEEGYTF.

The V and J genes are TRBV5-1 and TRBJ2-5; D remains ambiguous. V was trimmed by 3 bases and J by 2 bases, leaving 11 bases between them. Germline V gene lookup returns CDR1 SGHRS and CDR2 YFSETQ. The CDR3 length is 14 residues. DNA of the CDR3: TGCGCCAGCAGCTCCAGTTCTCCACAAGAGACCCAGTACTTC. Translating gives CASSSSSPQETQYF.

The rearrangement links TRBV14 to TRBJ2-5; 9 nucleotides agree with TRBD2. The CDR3 has 15 amino acids. CDR1 and CDR2 (germline): SGHDN, FVKESK. Losses at the gene ends were 4 bases for V and 7 bases for J; bases not matched to a gene: 10. In DNA, the CDR3 is TGTGCCAGCAGCCCTGCGGGACTAGCCCCAACGACCCAGTACTTC. This encodes CASSPAGLAPTTQYF. Using reference TRBV14 and TRBJ2-5 for the parts outside the CDR3, the full variable domain is EAGVTQFPSHSVIEKGQTVTLRCDPISGHDNLYWYRRVMGKEIKFLLHFVKESKQDESGMPNNRFLAERTGGTYSTLKVQPAELEDSGVYFCASSPAGLAPTTQYFGPGTRLLVL.

The chain employs TRBV19 and TRBJ2-1; the D is unclear. Trimming stripped 6 bases from V and 0 bases from J, with 15 bases between. The CDR3 runs 16 residues. The V gene's germline CDR1 is LNHDA and CDR2 SQIVND (reference sequence). CDR3 sequence (DNA): TGTGCCAGTAGCCTCCAAGGAGTTAGCTCCTACAATGAGCAGTTCTTC. Translated: CASSLQGVSSYNEQFF.

V and J are TRBV27 and TRBJ2-3; TRBD2 aligns across 9 bases. Germline trimming cut 2 bases from V and 1 base from J; bases unmatched to any gene: 13. Germline CDR1 is MNHEY and CDR2 is SMNVEV (reference sequence). The CDR3 runs to 19 residues. CDR3 region: CASSLDWRGGLPRTDTQYF. CDR3 nucleotide sequence: TGTGCCAGCAGTTTAGATTGGCGGGGGGGCCTTCCCCGCACAGATACGCAGTATTTT.

This clone has a handful of counts. The chain joins TRBV19 to TRBJ1-3; D unclear. This CDR3 is built from 14 residues. Germline CDR1 is LNHDA and CDR2 is SQIVND (reference sequence). V was cut by 10 bases and J by 0 bases, with 13 bases left in between. The CDR3 loop reads CATQSGSSGNTIYF. The CDR3 bases are TGTGCCACCCAATCCGGGAGCTCTGGAAACACCATATATTTT. The variable domain in full, completed from reference TRBV19 and TRBJ1-3, reads DGGITQSPKYLFRKEGQNVTLSCEQNLNHDAMYWYRQDPGQGLRLIYYSQIVNDFQKGDIAEGYSVSREKKESFPLTVTSAQKNPTAFYLCATQSGSSGNTIYFGEGSWLTVV.

V and J are TRBV18 and TRBJ2-5; perhaps TRBD1 as D (6 bases). V shed 3 bases and J shed 5 bases, with 13 bases lying between them. CDR3 length: 14 residues. The V gene's germline CDR1 is KGHSH and CDR2 LQKENI. The CDR3 nucleotides read TGTGCCAGCTCACCGCTCCAGGGGACCGAGACCCAGTACTTC. Its translation: CASSPLQGTETQYF.

The chain has TRBV2 and TRBJ2-3; 16 bases align to TRBD2. The CDR3 is 18 amino acids. Trimming at V came to 6 bases and at J to 3 bases, leaving 9 bases not matched to a gene. CDR1 and CDR2 (germline): SNHLY, FYNNEI. This chain's CDR3 is CASSGGGLAGGPTDTQYF. The CDR3 DNA follows: TGTGCCAGCAGCGGGGGGGGACTAGCGGGGGGGCCTACAGATACGCAGTATTTT.

The V call is TRBV7-9, the J call TRBJ1-2; TRBD1 agrees at 10 bases. The CDR3 has 15 amino acids. The germline V gene has CDR1 SEHNR and CDR2 FQNEAQ (reference sequence). The ends lost 0 bases at V and 3 bases at J; junction bases unmatched: 1. CDR3: CASSLAGQGDYGYTF. DNA of the CDR3: TGTGCCAGCAGCTTAGCTGGACAGGGGGACTATGGCTACACCTTC.

V and J are TRBV5-1 and TRBJ1-2; TRBD1 is a possible D gene (6 bases). The germline V and J ends were trimmed by 3 bases and 4 bases, with 13 bases remaining between them. Germline values: CDR1 SGHRS, CDR2 YFSETQ. The CDR3 is 14 residues long. CDR3 coding DNA: TGCGCCAGCAGCTGGGGGGGGCATACCTATGGCTACACCTTC. Translation gives CASSWGGHTYGYTF.

The J gene is TRBJ2-1, the V gene TRBV2; 10 positions match TRBD2. This CDR3 is built from 15 residues. Losses at the gene ends were 5 bases for V and 4 bases for J; bases not matched to a gene: 5. Looked up from germline, CDR1 is SNHLY and CDR2 is FYNNEI. For the CDR3, the DNA is TGTGCCAGCAGTTCCGGGACTAGCGCTTACAATGAGCAGTTCTTC. Encoded protein: CASSSGTSAYNEQFF.

The chain recombines TRBV4-1 with TRBJ2-1, with 12 nucleotides matching TRBD1. Germline V gene lookup returns CDR1 MGHRA and CDR2 YSYEKL. The junction had 4 bases not matched to a gene; V was cut back by 3 bases and J by 7 bases. The CDR3 has 15 amino acids. CDR3 in amino acids: CASSQGQGARNEQFF. The CDR3 region has the DNA TGCGCCAGCAGCCAGGGACAGGGGGCGCGGAATGAGCAGTTCTTC.

As for this clone: Other DNA sequences from this sample encode an identical CDR3 as well. The chain joins TRBV5-1 to TRBJ1-5; D call uncertain. Trimming pared 3 bases from V and 0 bases from J, leaving 10 bases between. The germline V gene encodes CDR1 SGHRS and CDR2 YFSETQ. The CDR3 is made up of 15 amino acids. DNA for the CDR3: TGCGCCAGCAGCTCGGCAGGCGATAGCAATCAGCCCCAGCATTTT. It encodes CASSSAGDSNQPQHF.

This clone was seen once. The chain carries TRBV18 and TRBJ1-1; D is unresolved. V was clipped by 3 bases and J by 5 bases, with 7 bases between them. Germline V gene data show CDR1 as KGHSH and CDR2 as LQKENI. The CDR3 consists of 12 residues. The CDR3 spells CASSPGITEAFF. CDR3 DNA sequence: TGTGCCAGCTCACCGGGCATAACTGAAGCTTTCTTT. The full variable domain, with the rest looked up from reference TRBV18 and TRBJ1-1, is NAGVMQNPRHLVRRRGQEARLRCSPMKGHSHVYWYRQLPEEGLKFMVYLQKENIIDESGMPKERFSAEFPKEGPSILRIQQVVRGDSAAYFCASSPGITEAFFGQGTRLTVV.

This chain uses TRBV6-4 with TRBJ2-3; no definite D call. V lost 5 bases and J 5 bases, leaving 11 bases between the germline ends. The length of the CDR3 is 13 residues. Germline V gene data show CDR1 as MRHNA and CDR2 as SNTAGT. The DNA for the CDR3 is TGTGCCAGCAGTAATCGTCCGGGAGATACGCAGTATTTT. Its translation: CASSNRPGDTQYF.

This chain links TRBV19 with TRBJ1-1; tentatively, D is TRBD1 (6 bases). Trimming left V 4 bases short and J 7 bases short, with 19 bases between. This CDR3 contains 15 residues. Germline V gives CDR1 LNHDA, CDR2 SQIVND (reference sequence). DNA of the CDR3: TGTGCCAGTAGTAAATTCAGGGGACACCTCCATGAAGCTTTCTTT. Protein sequence: CASSKFRGHLHEAFF. The full variable domain, completed using reference TRBV19 and TRBJ1-1, is DGGITQSPKYLFRKEGQNVTLSCEQNLNHDAMYWYRQDPGQGLRLIYYSQIVNDFQKGDIAEGYSVSREKKESFPLTVTSAQKNPTAFYLCASSKFRGHLHEAFFGQGTRLTVV.

The chain couples TRBV11-3 to TRBJ2-1, with 7 positions matching TRBD1. Germline CDR1 and CDR2: SGHNT and YENEEA. The CDR3 is made up of 15 amino acids. Germline trimming cut 5 bases from V and 3 bases from J; bases unmatched to any gene: 7. Here the CDR3 DNA reads TGTGCCAGCAGCCCAAGTGGGACAGTCTACAATGAGCAGTTCTTC. Amino acids: CASSPSGTVYNEQFF. The full variable domain, its missing parts supplied by reference TRBV11-3 and TRBJ2-1, is EAGVVQSPRYKIIEKKQPVAFWCNPISGHNTLYWYLQNLGQGPELLIRYENEEAVDDSQLPKDRFSAERLKGVDSTLKIQPAELGDSAVYLCASSPSGTVYNEQFFGPGTRLTVL.

This clone was recorded a few times. The chain recombines TRBV4-1 with TRBJ1-3; TRBD1 might be the D (5 bases). The germline V gene has CDR1 MGHRA and CDR2 YSYEKL. This CDR3 is built from 17 residues. The V end lost 2 bases, the J end lost 0 bases, and 14 bases lay between the germline ends. The CDR3 is CASSQHGTSRSGNTIYF. DNA for the CDR3: TGCGCCAGCAGCCAACACGGGACTTCTCGCTCTGGAAACACCATATATTTT.

This clone was observed a single time. The chain has TRBV6-1 and TRBJ1-2, with 8 bases that match TRBD1. V shed 2 bases, J shed 8 bases, and the junction held 7 bases outside the gene matches. CDR3 size: 14 residues. Germline V gives CDR1 MNHNS, CDR2 SASEGT. CDR3 in amino acids: CASSEQDRGNGYTF. Written as DNA, the CDR3 is TGTGCCAGCAGTGAACAAGACAGGGGTAACGGCTACACCTTC.

The chain is built from TRBV6-5 and TRBJ2-7, with D unclear. Germline CDR1 is MNHEY and CDR2 is SVGAGI. Trimming removed 7 bases at V and 0 bases at J, with 16 bases between. The CDR3 totals 15 residues. The CDR3 region is CASTQCPGASYEQYF. The CDR3 DNA sequence: TGTGCCAGCACCCAATGCCCCGGAGCCTCCTACGAGCAGTACTTC.

V is TRBV10-2 and J is TRBJ2-7, with 10 positions matching TRBD1. The CDR3 is 12 residues long. Germline CDR1 reads WSHSY; CDR2 reads SAAADI. V shed 10 bases, J shed 5 bases, and the junction held 5 bases outside the gene matches. This chain's CDR3 is CATGTGDNEQYF. In DNA form, the CDR3 reads TGCGCCACCGGGACAGGGGACAACGAGCAGTACTTC.

The rearrangement links TRBV15 to TRBJ1-2, with D uncertain. Trimming cost V 3 bases and J 5 bases, with 10 bases left between them. The CDR3 is 13 residues long. The germline gives CDR1 LNHNV, CDR2 YYDKDF (reference sequence). The CDR3 bases are TGTGCCACCAGCAGTTCTCGGGGTTATGGCTACACCTTC. Translated, it gives CATSSSRGYGYTF.

The V call is TRBV10-2, the J call TRBJ1-1; the D gene is possibly TRBD1 (6 bases). The CDR3 contains 15 residues. V was clipped by 3 bases and J by 4 bases, with 15 bases between them. Germline CDR1 is WSHSY and CDR2 is SAAADI. The chain's CDR3 is CASSDGLRGPTEAFF. The CDR3 nucleotides read TGCGCCAGCAGTGATGGTCTCAGGGGCCCCACTGAAGCTTTCTTT.

The chain couples TRBV27 to TRBJ2-7, with D tentatively TRBD1 (6 bases). CDR3 length: 14 amino acids. Germline V gene sequence: CDR1 MNHEY, CDR2 SMNVEV (reference sequence). V was shortened by 2 bases and J by 4 bases, with 12 bases between the two germline ends. The CDR3 DNA follows: TGTGCCAGCAGTTTAGGGACACGTCCATACGAGCAGTACTTC. It yields the protein CASSLGTRPYEQYF.

This clone was seen more than once but under ten times. The V call is TRBV30, the J call TRBJ2-3, with a possible D match to TRBD2 (6 bases). Deletions cut 2 bases from V and 1 base from J, with 13 bases between. This CDR3 spans 15 amino acids. Per germline, CDR1 GTSNPN and CDR2 SVGIG (reference sequence). CDR3 nucleotide sequence: TGTGCCTGGAGTTCCGGGGGTAGCCGCACAGATACGCAGTATTTT. Protein sequence: CAWSSGGSRTDTQYF.

V and J are TRBV9 and TRBJ2-3; D is undetermined. The germline V and J ends were trimmed by 0 bases and 1 base, with 12 bases remaining between them. The CDR3 runs to 16 residues. CDR1 is SGDLS, CDR2 YYNGEE, per germline. Written as DNA, the CDR3 is TGTGCCAGCAGCGTAGTTGATAGCTCGGGCACAGATACGCAGTATTTT. Its protein is CASSVVDSSGTDTQYF. The full variable domain, completed using reference TRBV9 and TRBJ2-3, is DSGVTQTPKHLITATGQRVTLRCSPRSGDLSVYWYQQSLDQGLQFLIQYYNGEERAKGNILERFSAQQFPDLHSELNLSSLELGDSALYFCASSVVDSSGTDTQYFGPGTRLTVL.